This TCR beta chain was recorded in a study of OX40 agonist ivuxolimab in advanced cancers. Looking at the study overall: Age averaged about 66 years (range about 23 to 80), and approximately 80% were male. Among those treated, three patients had partial responses, one with hepatocellular carcinoma and two with cutaneous melanoma. General study points: Some nonresponders likewise displayed low normalized T-cell clonal expansion. Dose levels from 0.1 to 3.0 mg/kg saw CD4+ and CD8+ blood T cells expand clonally by week 6.

This clone has a handful of counts. Its antigen is not known. Produced via immunoSEQ multiplex PCR; TCRdb's table is partial and in-frame only. The table shows approximately 56,000 clones, with 88% occurring only once. The junction had 8 bases not matched to a gene; V was cut back by 5 bases and J by 5 bases. The V gene's germline CDR1 is MNHEY and CDR2 SVGAGI. This CDR3 spans 14 amino acids. Sequenced here: CD4+ or CD8+ T cells sorted from blood, sampled in a trial of the OX40 agonist ivuxolimab. The rearrangement uses TRBV6-5 and TRBJ1-1; 7 bases are shared with TRBD1. The TCR originated in an adult with an advanced solid tumor such as melanoma, head and neck, liver or kidney cancer. CDR3 region: CASSEGNRGTEAFF. CDR3 coding DNA: TGTGCCAGCAGTGAGGGTAACAGGGGAACTGAAGCTTTCTTT.